These 22 T cell receptor beta chains originate from one sample sequenced in a study of control samples from healthy donors and cancer patients. Generated by immunoSEQ multiplex PCR, the TCRdb table keeps only in-frame clones and is missing some. With some 180,000 clones in the sample, the ten largest clones hold more than 2%. The specimen was blood. The receptor set was obtained from a woman in her thirties in good health.

The chain recombines TRBV5-1 with TRBJ2-6; 7 nucleotides align to TRBD1. V trimming: 7 bases; J trimming: 0 bases; junction bases outside the gene matches: 7. This CDR3 has 16 residues. Germline-derived CDR1 and CDR2 are SGHRS and YFSETQ. The CDR3 DNA is TGCGCCAGCGAGACAGGGACCTTCTCTGGGGCCAACGTCCTGACTTTC. This translates into CASETGTFSGANVLTF.

The J gene is TRBJ1-2, the V gene TRBV5-1, with 10 bases fitting TRBD1. The CDR3 is 15 residues long. Germline trimming cut 3 bases from V and 4 bases from J; bases unmatched to any gene: 6. In germline, CDR1 is SGHRS, CDR2 YFSETQ. CDR3 sequence (DNA): TGCGCCAGCAGCTGGGGGACAGGGGAGTCCTATGGCTACACCTTC. Residues: CASSWGTGESYGYTF.

This chain links TRBV29-1 with TRBJ2-3; D is possibly TRBD2 (6 bases). The ends were cut back, 7 bases at V and 1 base at J, with 15 bases in the middle. Germline V gives CDR1 SQVTM, CDR2 ANQGSEA. The CDR3 spans 14 residues. CDR3 sequence (DNA): TGCAGCGCCCCGGGAGAGCCTGGCACAGATACGCAGTATTTT. Protein: CSAPGEPGTDTQYF.

The chain recombines TRBV19 with TRBJ2-7; no clear D. The CDR3 sequence is 15 residues long. V lost 5 bases and J 1 base, leaving 15 bases between the germline ends. Per germline, CDR1 LNHDA and CDR2 SQIVND (reference sequence). The CDR3 bases are TGTGCCAGTAGTTCGACACTGTCCATTTCCTACGAGCAGTACTTC. As protein: CASSSTLSISYEQYF.

The V call is TRBV5-5, the J call TRBJ2-7; TRBD2 aligns across 11 bases. The CDR3 is 15 residues long. Germline V CDR1 and CDR2: SGHKS, YYEKEE (reference sequence). V shed 4 bases, J shed 2 bases, and the junction held 5 bases outside the gene matches. CDR3 DNA: TGTGCCAGCAGCATGCTAGCGGGGGGAGCCTACGAGCAGTACTTC. Protein: CASSMLAGGAYEQYF.

This chain connects TRBV10-3 to TRBJ2-7, with TRBD1 identical over 8 bases. Germline V lookup: CDR1 ENHRY, CDR2 SYGVKD. This CDR3 region has 14 residues. V shed 0 bases, J shed 4 bases, and the junction held 2 bases outside the gene matches. The CDR3 coding sequence is TGTGCCATCAGTGAGTCTGACAGGGGTTACGAGCAGTACTTC. Translating it yields CAISESDRGYEQYF.

The rearrangement links TRBV12-3 or TRBV12-4 to TRBJ2-4; D perhaps matches TRBD2 (5 bases). This CDR3 is built from 12 residues. V lost 2 bases and J lost 6, with 5 bases in between. The CDR3, as DNA: TGTGCCAGCAGTTTACGGGGAAACATTCAGTACTTC. Amino acids: CASSLRGNIQYF.

The chain employs TRBV24-1 and TRBJ1-1, with TRBD1 identical over 7 bases. The CDR3 covers 15 residues. V shed 4 bases, J shed 4 bases, and the junction held 8 bases outside the gene matches. Germline V gene lookup returns CDR1 KGHDR and CDR2 SFDVKD. The DNA of the CDR3 is TGTGCCACCAGTGAACTTAGGACAGGAACCACTGAAGCTTTCTTT. It specifies CATSELRTGTTEAFF.

Worth noting for this clone: Other DNA sequences within the sample encode an identical CDR3. V is TRBV5-4 and J is TRBJ2-1; 10 positions match TRBD1. Losses at the gene ends were 2 bases for V and 8 bases for J; bases not matched to a gene: 1. The germline V gene encodes CDR1 SGHNT and CDR2 YYREEE (reference sequence). The CDR3 contains 13 residues. CDR3 DNA: TGTGCCAGCAGCTTCGGACAGGGGGATGAGCAGTTCTTC. This encodes CASSFGQGDEQFF.

The chain joins TRBV21-1 to TRBJ1-1; TRBD1 was called by the table and not checked on the DNA. TRBV21-1 is labeled a pseudogene. The CDR3 totals 13 residues. The CDR3, as DNA: TGTGCCAGCATACCCAGGTCTAGGGGTGAAGCTTTCTTT. Residues: CASIPRSRGEAFF.

This chain uses TRBV23-1 with TRBJ1-1, with D unclear. TRBV23-1 is noted as an ORF with a role that remains uncertain. This CDR3 comprises 13 residues. Trimming shortened V by 1 base and J by 8 bases, and 11 bases separated the two germline ends. The CDR3 DNA reads TGCGCCAGCAGTCAATGGTATAGCGTGGAAGCTTTCTTT. Its translation is CASSQWYSVEAFF.

The J gene is TRBJ1-1, the V gene TRBV30, with 9 bases lining up with TRBD1. The CDR3 contains 17 residues. Germline CDR1 and CDR2: GTSNPN and SVGIG (reference sequence). V lost 3 bases to trimming and J lost 0 bases; unmatched junction nucleotides: 11. The CDR3 DNA follows: TGTGCCTGGAGGGGGGGACAGGGAAGGGGCATGAACACTGAAGCTTTCTTT. Translating gives CAWRGGQGRGMNTEAFF.

The chain has TRBV3-1 (or the pseudogene TRBV3-2) and TRBJ2-7; 8 bases agree with TRBD1. V was clipped by 3 bases and J by 3 bases; unmatched bases: 10. Germline CDR1 and CDR2: LGHDT and YNNKEL (reference sequence). This CDR3 region has 16 residues. CDR3 region: CASSHTPDRVYYEQYF. CDR3 nucleotides: TGTGCCAGCAGCCACACCCCGGACAGGGTTTACTACGAGCAGTACTTC.

This chain connects TRBV28 to TRBJ1-2; 7 positions match TRBD1. The ends lost 2 bases at V and 5 bases at J; junction bases unmatched: 8. There are 15 residues in the CDR3. Germline V CDR1 and CDR2: MDHEN, SYDVKM. The CDR3 is CASSLRSTGYYGYTF. CDR3 DNA: TGTGCCAGCAGTTTAAGATCGACAGGGTATTATGGCTACACCTTC.

V gene TRBV6-1 combines with J gene TRBJ1-3, with 7 bases matching TRBD1. With 3 bases clipped from V and 5 bases from J, the junction kept 4 bases outside the gene matches. The germline V gene encodes CDR1 MNHNS and CDR2 SASEGT. The CDR3 covers 14 residues. The CDR3 reads CASSDGQARNTIYF. In DNA, the CDR3 is TGTGCCAGCAGTGATGGACAGGCGAGAAACACCATATATTTT.

V gene TRBV29-1 combines with J gene TRBJ2-5; the match to TRBD1 covers 12 bases. V trimming: 6 bases; J trimming: 6 bases; junction bases outside the gene matches: 11. Germline V gene data show CDR1 as SQVTM and CDR2 as ANQGSEA. This CDR3 spans 15 amino acids. CDR3 in amino acids: CSVASGTGGRKTQYF. CDR3 nucleotides: TGCAGCGTGGCCTCCGGGACAGGGGGCCGAAAGACCCAGTACTTC.

Points on this clone: The junction and the germline gene differ at one end; a read error may be behind it. The CDR3 DNA reads TGTGCCAGCAGCTTGTATGAAAGGCCGGTGCTCTTT. This gives the protein CASSLYERPVLF. The rearrangement links TRBV5-4 to TRBJ1-1; D is ambiguous. Germline V gene data show CDR1 as SGHNT and CDR2 as YYREEE (reference sequence). The CDR3 runs 12 residues.

The J gene is TRBJ1-1, the V gene TRBV5-1; 8 bases agree with TRBD1. CDR3 length: 13 residues. Trimming at V came to 5 bases and at J to 0 bases, leaving 0 bases not matched to a gene. CDR1 and CDR2 (germline): SGHRS, YFSETQ. For the CDR3, the DNA is TGCGCCAGCAGACAGGGGGTGAACACTGAAGCTTTCTTT. This encodes CASRQGVNTEAFF. Full variable domain (missing parts from reference TRBV5-1 and TRBJ1-1): KAGVTQTPRYLIKTRGQQVTLSCSPISGHRSVSWYQQTPGQGLQFLFEYFSETQRNKGNFPGRFSGRQFSNSRSEMNVSTLELGDSALYLCASRQGVNTEAFFGQGTRLTVV.

The chain recombines TRBV11-1 with TRBJ2-7; 7 bases fit TRBD1. This CDR3 spans 15 amino acids. Germline CDR1 SGHAT, CDR2 FQDESV (reference sequence). Unmatched junction bases numbered 5, after V lost 2 bases and J lost 1 base. The CDR3 spells CASSLNGQASYEQYF. The CDR3 DNA sequence: TGTGCCAGCAGCTTAAACGGACAGGCTTCCTACGAGCAGTACTTC.

V is TRBV27 and J is TRBJ2-5, with 9 bases matching TRBD2. V shed 3 bases and J 4 bases; nucleotides not matched to a gene: 6. The CDR3 totals 15 residues. CDR1 is MNHEY, CDR2 SMNVEV, per germline (reference sequence). CDR3 nucleotides: TGTGCCAGCAGTTTTTGGCGGGGGGGGCGAGAGACCCAGTACTTC. It translates to CASSFWRGGRETQYF.

This chain joins TRBV7-3 and TRBJ2-5; 8 positions match TRBD2. The V gene end was trimmed by 5 bases and the J gene end by 5 bases; junction bases not matched to a gene: 13. CDR1 and CDR2 (germline): SGHTA, FQGTGA. This CDR3 has 16 residues. The CDR3 sequence is CASSPIGGAKQETQYF. The CDR3 DNA sequence: TGTGCCAGCAGCCCCATCGGGGGGGCCAAGCAGGAGACCCAGTACTTC.

The V gene is TRBV9, the J gene TRBJ1-1; possible D gene TRBD1, 5 bases. The V gene's germline CDR1 is SGDLS and CDR2 YYNGEE. V lost 0 bases to trimming and J lost 1 base, with 10 bases between them. This CDR3 has 15 residues. Written as DNA, the CDR3 is TGTGCCAGCAGCGTAGATGAGGGGCGGAACACTGAAGCTTTCTTT. The encoded protein is CASSVDEGRNTEAFF.